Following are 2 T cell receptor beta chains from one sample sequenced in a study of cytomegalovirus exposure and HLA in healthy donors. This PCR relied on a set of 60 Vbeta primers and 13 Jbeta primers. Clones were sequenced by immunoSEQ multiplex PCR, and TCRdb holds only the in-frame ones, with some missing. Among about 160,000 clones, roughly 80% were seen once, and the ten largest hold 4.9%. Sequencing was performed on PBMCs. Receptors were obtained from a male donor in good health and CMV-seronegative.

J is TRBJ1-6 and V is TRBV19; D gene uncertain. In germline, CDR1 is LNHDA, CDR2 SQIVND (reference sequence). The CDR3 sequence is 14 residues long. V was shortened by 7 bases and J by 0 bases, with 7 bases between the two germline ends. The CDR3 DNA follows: TGTGCCAGTACTTACAGCTCCTATAATTCACCCCTCCACTTT. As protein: CASTYSSYNSPLHF.

DNA for the CDR3: TGTGCCAGCAGCTTTCGGGACAGGGTGGAAAAACTGTTTTTT. Its translation: CASSFRDRVEKLFF. This chain connects TRBV7-2 to TRBJ1-4; the match to TRBD1 covers 9 bases. The CDR3 is made up of 14 amino acids. J was trimmed by 8 bases and V by 3 bases; bases with no gene match: 4. Germline V gene lookup returns CDR1 SGHTA and CDR2 FQGNSA.